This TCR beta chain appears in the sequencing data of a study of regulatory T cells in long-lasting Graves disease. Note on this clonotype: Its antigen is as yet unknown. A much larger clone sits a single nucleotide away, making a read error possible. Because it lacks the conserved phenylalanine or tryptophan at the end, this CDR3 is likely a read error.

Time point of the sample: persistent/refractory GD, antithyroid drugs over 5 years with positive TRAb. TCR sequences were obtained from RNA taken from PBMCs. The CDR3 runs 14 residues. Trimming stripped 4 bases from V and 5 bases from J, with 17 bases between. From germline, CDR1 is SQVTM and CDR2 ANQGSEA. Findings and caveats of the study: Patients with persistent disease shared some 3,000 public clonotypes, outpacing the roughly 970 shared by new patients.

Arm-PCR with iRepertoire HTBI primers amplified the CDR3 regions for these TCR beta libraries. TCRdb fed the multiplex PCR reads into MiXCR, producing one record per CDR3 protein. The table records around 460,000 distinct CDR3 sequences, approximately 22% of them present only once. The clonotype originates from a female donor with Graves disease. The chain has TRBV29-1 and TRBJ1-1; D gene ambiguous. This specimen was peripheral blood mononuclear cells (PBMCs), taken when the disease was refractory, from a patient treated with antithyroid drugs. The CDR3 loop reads CSVGNAVVGTEAFS. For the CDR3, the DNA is TGCAGCGTTGGGAATGCTGTTGTGGGGACTGAAGCTTTCTCT.